This TCR beta chain was recovered during a study of OX40 agonist ivuxolimab in advanced cancers. Study overall: Patients in the trial were receiving intravenous ivuxolimab every 2 weeks, at doses of 0.01 to 10 mg/kg.

As for this clone: Its antigen is currently unknown.

V lost 0 bases and J lost 2, with 12 bases in between. Germline loops: CDR1 SGDLS, CDR2 YYNGEE. The CDR3 has 16 amino acids. Excluded were patients having autoimmune disease history or systemic immunosuppression. Some clones are missing from TCRdb's copy, which holds only in-frame ones; the method was immunoSEQ multiplex PCR. Here the sample spans approximately 68,000 clones, approximately 90% being singletons. Findings and caveats of the study: There was clonal expansion of CD4+ and CD8+ blood T cells by week 6 at 0.1 to 3.0 mg/kg.

The TCR comes from an adult with an advanced solid tumor such as melanoma, head and neck, liver or kidney cancer. V gene TRBV9 combines with J gene TRBJ2-1, with a tentative D call TRBD2 (6 bases). The sequencing used CD4+ or CD8+ T cells sorted from blood, collected in a trial of the OX40 agonist ivuxolimab. CDR3 residues: CASSVAERAPYNEQFF. The CDR3, as DNA: TGTGCCAGCAGCGTAGCTGAGCGGGCCCCCTACAATGAGCAGTTCTTC. Based on the CDR3 plus reference TRBV9 and TRBJ2-1, the full variable domain is DSGVTQTPKHLITATGQRVTLRCSPRSGDLSVYWYQQSLDQGLQFLIQYYNGEERAKGNILERFSAQQFPDLHSELNLSSLELGDSALYFCASSVAERAPYNEQFFGPGTRLTVL.